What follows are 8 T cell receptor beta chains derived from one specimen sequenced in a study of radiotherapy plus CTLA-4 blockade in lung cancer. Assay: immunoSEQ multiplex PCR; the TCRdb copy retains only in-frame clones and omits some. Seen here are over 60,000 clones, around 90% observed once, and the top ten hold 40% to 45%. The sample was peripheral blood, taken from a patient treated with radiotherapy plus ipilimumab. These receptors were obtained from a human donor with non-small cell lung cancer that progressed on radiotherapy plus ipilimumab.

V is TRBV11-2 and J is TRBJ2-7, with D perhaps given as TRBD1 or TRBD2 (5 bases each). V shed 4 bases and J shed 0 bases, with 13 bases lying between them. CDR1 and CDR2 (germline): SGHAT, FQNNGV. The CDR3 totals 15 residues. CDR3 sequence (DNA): TGTGCCAGCAGCTCAGGGACGCACAGCTCCTACGAGCAGTACGTC. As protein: CASSSGTHSSYEQYV.

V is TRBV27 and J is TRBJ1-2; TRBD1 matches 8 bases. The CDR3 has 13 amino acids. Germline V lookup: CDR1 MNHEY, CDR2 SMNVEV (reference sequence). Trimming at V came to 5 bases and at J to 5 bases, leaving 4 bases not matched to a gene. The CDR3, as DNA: TGTGCCAGCAGTGCGGACAGGGTGTATGGCTACACCTTC. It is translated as CASSADRVYGYTF.

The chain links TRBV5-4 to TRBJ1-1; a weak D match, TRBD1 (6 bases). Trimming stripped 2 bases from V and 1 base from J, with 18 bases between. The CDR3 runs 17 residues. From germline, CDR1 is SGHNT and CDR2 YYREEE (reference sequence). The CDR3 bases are TGTGCCAGCAGCTTAGGTAGTGGTTGGACAGAGAACACTGAAGCTTTCTTT. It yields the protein CASSLGSGWTENTEAFF.

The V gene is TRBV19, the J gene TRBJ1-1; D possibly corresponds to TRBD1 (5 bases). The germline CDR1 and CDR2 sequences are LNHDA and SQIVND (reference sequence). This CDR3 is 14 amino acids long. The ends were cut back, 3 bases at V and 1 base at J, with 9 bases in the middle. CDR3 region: CASSMGVWNTEAFF. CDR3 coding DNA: TGTGCCAGTAGTATGGGGGTTTGGAACACTGAAGCTTTCTTT.

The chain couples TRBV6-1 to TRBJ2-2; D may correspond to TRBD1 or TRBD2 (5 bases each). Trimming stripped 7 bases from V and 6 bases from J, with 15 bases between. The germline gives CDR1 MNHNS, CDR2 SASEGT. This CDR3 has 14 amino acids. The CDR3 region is CASIMLQGPGELFF. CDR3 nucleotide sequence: TGTGCCAGCATAATGCTCCAGGGACCCGGGGAGCTGTTTTTT.

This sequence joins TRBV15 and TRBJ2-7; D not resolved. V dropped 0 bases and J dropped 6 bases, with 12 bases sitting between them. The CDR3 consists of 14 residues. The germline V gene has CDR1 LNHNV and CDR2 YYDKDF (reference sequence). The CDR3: CATSRDHRVGEQYF. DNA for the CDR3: TGTGCCACCAGCAGAGATCATCGGGTGGGCGAGCAGTACTTC.

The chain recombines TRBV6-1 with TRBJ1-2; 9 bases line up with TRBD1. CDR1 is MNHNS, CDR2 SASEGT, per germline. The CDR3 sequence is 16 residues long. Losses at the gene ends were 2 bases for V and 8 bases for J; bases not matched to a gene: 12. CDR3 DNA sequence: TGTGCCAGCAGTGAAAGGATGGAGGGGACAGGGAAAGGCTACACCTTC. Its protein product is CASSERMEGTGKGYTF.

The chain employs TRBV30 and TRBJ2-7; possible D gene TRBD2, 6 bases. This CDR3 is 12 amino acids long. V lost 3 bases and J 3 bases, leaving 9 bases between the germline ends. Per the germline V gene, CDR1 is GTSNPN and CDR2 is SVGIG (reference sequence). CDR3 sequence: CAWSTSSYEQYV. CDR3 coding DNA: TGTGCCTGGAGCACTAGCAGCTACGAGCAGTACGTC.